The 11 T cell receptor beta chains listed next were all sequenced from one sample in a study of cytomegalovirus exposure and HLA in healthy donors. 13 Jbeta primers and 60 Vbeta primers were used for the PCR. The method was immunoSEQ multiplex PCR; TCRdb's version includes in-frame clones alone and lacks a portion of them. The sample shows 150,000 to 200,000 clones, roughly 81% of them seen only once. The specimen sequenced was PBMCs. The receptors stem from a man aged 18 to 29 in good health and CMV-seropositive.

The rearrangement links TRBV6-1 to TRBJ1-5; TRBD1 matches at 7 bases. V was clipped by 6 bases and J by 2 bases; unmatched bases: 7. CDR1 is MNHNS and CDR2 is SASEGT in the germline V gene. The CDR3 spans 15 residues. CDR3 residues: CASSDTTGGNQPQHF. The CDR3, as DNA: TGTGCCAGCAGCGACACAACAGGGGGCAATCAGCCCCAGCATTTT.

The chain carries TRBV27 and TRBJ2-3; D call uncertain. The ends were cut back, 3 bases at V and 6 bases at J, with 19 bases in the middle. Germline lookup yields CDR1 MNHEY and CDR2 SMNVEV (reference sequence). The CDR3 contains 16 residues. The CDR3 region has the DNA TGTGCCAGCAGTTTCGAAGGTAACTCACACGGGGATACGCAGTATTTT. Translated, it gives CASSFEGNSHGDTQYF.

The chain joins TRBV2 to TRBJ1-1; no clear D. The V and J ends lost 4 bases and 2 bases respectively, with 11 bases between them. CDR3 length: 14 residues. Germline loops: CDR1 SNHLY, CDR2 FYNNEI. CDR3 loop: CASSAGGRNTEAFF. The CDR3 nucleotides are TGTGCCAGCAGTGCCGGCGGAAGAAACACTGAAGCTTTCTTT.

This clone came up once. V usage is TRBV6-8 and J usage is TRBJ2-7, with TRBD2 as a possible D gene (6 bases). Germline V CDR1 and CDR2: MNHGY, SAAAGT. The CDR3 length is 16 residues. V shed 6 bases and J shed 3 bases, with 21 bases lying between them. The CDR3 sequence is CASSPWDRGFHYEQYF. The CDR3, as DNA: TGTGCCAGCAGCCCTTGGGATCGGGGGTTTCACTACGAGCAGTACTTC.

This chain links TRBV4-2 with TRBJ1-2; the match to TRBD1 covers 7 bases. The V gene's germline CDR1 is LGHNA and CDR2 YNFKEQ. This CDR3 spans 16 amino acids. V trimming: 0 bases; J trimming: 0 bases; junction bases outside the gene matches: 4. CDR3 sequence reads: CASSQDRQGANYGYTF. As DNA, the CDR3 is TGTGCCAGCAGCCAAGATCGCCAGGGGGCTAACTATGGCTACACCTTC.

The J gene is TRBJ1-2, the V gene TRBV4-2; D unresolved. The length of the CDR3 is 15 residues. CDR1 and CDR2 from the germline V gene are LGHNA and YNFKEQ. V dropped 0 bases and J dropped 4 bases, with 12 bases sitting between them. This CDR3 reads CASSQDRQTFYGYTF. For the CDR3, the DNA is TGTGCCAGCAGCCAAGATAGGCAGACTTTCTATGGCTACACCTTC.

Here the CDR3 reads CASSSPGQGARGETQYF. CDR3 in DNA: TGTGCCAGCAGCTCGCCGGGACAGGGGGCGCGAGGGGAGACCCAGTACTTC. V and J are TRBV11-1 and TRBJ2-5, with TRBD1 matching over 12 bases. This CDR3 has 17 residues. Germline V gene lookup returns CDR1 SGHAT and CDR2 FQDESV (reference sequence). After removal of 4 bases from V and 5 bases from J, the junction contained 11 bases not matched to a gene.

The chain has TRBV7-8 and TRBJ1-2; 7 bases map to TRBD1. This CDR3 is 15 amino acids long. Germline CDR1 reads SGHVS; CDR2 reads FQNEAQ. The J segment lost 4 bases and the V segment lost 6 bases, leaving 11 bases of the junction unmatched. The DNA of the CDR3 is TGTGCCAGCAGACCCCGGGACAGTGGGAGCTATGGCTACACCTTC. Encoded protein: CASRPRDSGSYGYTF.

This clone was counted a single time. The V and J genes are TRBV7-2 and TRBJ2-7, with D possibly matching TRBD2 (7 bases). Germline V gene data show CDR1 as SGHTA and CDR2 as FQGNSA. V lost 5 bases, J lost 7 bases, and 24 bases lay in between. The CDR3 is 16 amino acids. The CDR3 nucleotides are TGTGCCAGCAGCAAATGGGGGTGGGGGGGCGTCTGGGAGCAGTACTTC. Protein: CASSKWGWGGVWEQYF.

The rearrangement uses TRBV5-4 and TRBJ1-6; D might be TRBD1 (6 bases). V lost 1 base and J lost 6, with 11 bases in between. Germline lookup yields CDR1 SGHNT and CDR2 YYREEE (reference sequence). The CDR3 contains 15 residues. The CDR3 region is CASSLRSQGNSPLHF. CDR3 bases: TGTGCCAGCAGCTTGCGTTCACAGGGTAATTCACCCCTCCACTTT.

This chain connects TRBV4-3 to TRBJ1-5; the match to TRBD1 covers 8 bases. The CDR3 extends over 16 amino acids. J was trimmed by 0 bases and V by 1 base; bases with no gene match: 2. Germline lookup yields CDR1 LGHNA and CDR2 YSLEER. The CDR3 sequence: CASSQGTGPSNQPQHF. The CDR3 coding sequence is TGCGCCAGCAGCCAAGGGACAGGGCCTAGCAATCAGCCCCAGCATTTT.